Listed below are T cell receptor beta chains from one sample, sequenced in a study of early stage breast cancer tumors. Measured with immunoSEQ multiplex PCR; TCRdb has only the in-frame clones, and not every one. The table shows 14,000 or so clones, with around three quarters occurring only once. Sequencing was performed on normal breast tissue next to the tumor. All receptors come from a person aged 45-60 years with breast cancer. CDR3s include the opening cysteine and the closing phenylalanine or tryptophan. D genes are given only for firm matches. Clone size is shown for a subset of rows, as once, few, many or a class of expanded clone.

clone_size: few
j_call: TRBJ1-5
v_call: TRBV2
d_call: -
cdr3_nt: TGTGCCAGCAACGAGTTTAATATGGGTTCCAATCAGCCCCAGCATTTT
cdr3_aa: CASNEFNMGSNQPQHF

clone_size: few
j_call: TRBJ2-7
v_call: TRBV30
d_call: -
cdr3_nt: TGTGCCTGGAGTTCCACCTCAGTGCCCTACGAGCAGTACTTC
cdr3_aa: CAWSSTSVPYEQYF

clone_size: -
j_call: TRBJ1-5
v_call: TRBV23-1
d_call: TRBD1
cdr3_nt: TGCGCCAGCAATTCAATCTCTTCGGGACAGAACCTACGGGCGGGCAATCAGCCCCAGCATTTT
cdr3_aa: CASNSISSGQNLRAGNQPQHF

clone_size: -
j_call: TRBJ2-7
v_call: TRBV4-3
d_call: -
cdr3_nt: TGCGCCAGCAGCCAAGGATACCGGGAGCTGTACTTC
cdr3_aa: CASSQGYRELYF

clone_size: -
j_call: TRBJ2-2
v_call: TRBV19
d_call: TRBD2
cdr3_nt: TGTGCCAGTACCGGACTAGCGGCGAACACCGGGGAGCTGTTTTTT
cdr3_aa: CASTGLAANTGELFF

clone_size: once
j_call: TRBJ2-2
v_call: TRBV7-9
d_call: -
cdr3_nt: TGTGCCAGCAGCTTACCAGGACTGAGCACCGGGGAGCTGTTTTTT
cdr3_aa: CASSLPGLSTGELFF

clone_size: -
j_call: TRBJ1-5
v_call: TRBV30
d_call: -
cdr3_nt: TGTGCCTGGAATCCCCCAGACAGAGACGGGCAGCCCCAGCATTTT
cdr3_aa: CAWNPPDRDGQPQHF

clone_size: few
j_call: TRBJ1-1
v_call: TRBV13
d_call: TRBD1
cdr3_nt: TGTGCCAGCAGCGCCGTGGGGACAGGACCTTTCTTT
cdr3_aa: CASSAVGTGPFF

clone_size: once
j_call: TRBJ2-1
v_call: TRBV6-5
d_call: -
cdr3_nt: TGTGCCAGCAGTGCACTTACGAGCTCCTACAATGAGCAGTTCTTC
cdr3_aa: CASSALTSSYNEQFF

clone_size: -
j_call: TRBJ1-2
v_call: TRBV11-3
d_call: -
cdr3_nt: TGTGCCAGCAGCTTAAACCTAGCTAACTATGGCTACACCTTC
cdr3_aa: CASSLNLANYGYTF

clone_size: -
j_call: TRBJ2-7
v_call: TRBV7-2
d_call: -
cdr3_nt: TGTGCCAGCAGCTTTTCTTCCGGGGACCCTTCCTACGAGCAGTACTTC
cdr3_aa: CASSFSSGDPSYEQYF

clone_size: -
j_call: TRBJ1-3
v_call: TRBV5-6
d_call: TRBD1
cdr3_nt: TGTGCCAGCAGCTTTGACAGGGACAGATCTGGAAACACCATATATTTT
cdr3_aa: CASSFDRDRSGNTIYF